Included here is one T cell receptor (beta chain) sequence, with context. This record comes from a study of cytomegalovirus exposure and HLA in healthy donors. This CDR3 contains 15 residues. Germline lookup yields CDR1 SGDLS and CDR2 YYNGEE. The V end was cut by 2 bases, the J end by 7 bases, with 15 bases between. Using immunoSEQ multiplex PCR, the repertoire was profiled, and TCRdb retains in-frame clones only, with some absent. The sample holds roughly 300,000 clones, about 85% seen once. This sequence originates from a woman aged 25 to 39 in good health and CMV-seropositive. Sequenced input: PBMCs. The chain employs TRBV9 and TRBJ2-2; no definite D call. DNA for the CDR3: TGTGCCAGCAGCGTTAGTGACCCGAGTGTCGGGGAGCTGTTTTTT. Translated, it gives CASSVSDPSVGELFF.